The source of this T cell receptor (beta chain) is a study of cytomegalovirus exposure and HLA in healthy donors. This CDR3 has 14 amino acids. J was trimmed by 7 bases and V by 7 bases; bases with no gene match: 8. From germline, CDR1 is SGHNT and CDR2 YYREEE (reference sequence). PCR amplification relied on 60 Vbeta primers (plus 13 Jbeta primers). Clones were sequenced by immunoSEQ multiplex PCR, and TCRdb holds only the in-frame ones, with some missing. Here the sample spans approximately 110,000 clones, 55% to 70% being singletons. The sequenced sample consisted of PBMCs. The clonotype originates from a woman aged 25 to 39 in good health and CMV-seronegative. The chain uses TRBV5-4 and TRBJ1-6, with 7 bases lining up with TRBD1. CDR3 nucleotide sequence: TGTGCCAGCTCCATGGGGACAGAGAATTCACCCCTCCACTTT. Encoded protein: CASSMGTENSPLHF.